A single sample is the source of the 23 T cell receptor beta chains below, sequenced in a study of T cells in Graves' hyperthyroidism and ophthalmopathy (dated by TCRdb to the late 2010s). Library creation used multiplex PCR. The instrument was an Illumina HiSeq 2000. The TCR beta CDR3 regions were amplified from RNA transcripts. For the first round of RT-PCR on the TCR CDR3, the HTBI primer set was used together with the Qiagen OneStep RT-PCR kit. TCRdb reprocessing: public reads trimmed at Q25 with fastp, clones called with MiXCR, in-frame beta chains kept. Records with the same CDR3 protein are collapsed into one entry carrying the most frequent genes and DNA. The sample table records a few hundred thousand distinct CDR3 sequences; about 17% of these occur just once. The biggest ten clones account for about 50% of the sample. Sequencing was done on a sample of blood. These receptors originate from a woman in her forties or fifties with Graves' hyperthyroidism.

The chain has TRBV7-9 and TRBJ2-3; 8 positions match TRBD2. V shed 5 bases and J 4 bases; nucleotides not matched to a gene: 8. The CDR3 runs 15 residues. Germline assignment: CDR1 SEHNR and CDR2 FQNEAQ (reference sequence). CDR3 DNA sequence: TGTGCCAGCAGCCCCTCGGCGGGGGGCGCAGATACGCAGTATTTT. This encodes CASSPSAGGADTQYF.

Ten or more counts support this clonotype. The chain carries TRBV6-5 and TRBJ2-3, with a tentative D call TRBD2 (5 bases). Germline V gene lookup returns CDR1 MNHEY and CDR2 SVGAGI. Trimming took off 5 bases at V and 2 bases at J, with 11 bases between the two ends. The CDR3 contains 14 residues. The CDR3 nucleotides are TGTGCCAGCAGTCCGGGGATTTCCACAGATACGCAGTATTTT. Its translation: CASSPGISTDTQYF.

This clonotype was recorded a few times. V usage is TRBV6-1 and J usage is TRBJ1-2; the match to TRBD1 covers 7 bases. Germline-derived CDR1 and CDR2 are MNHNS and SASEGT. The CDR3 is 13 amino acids. Trimming removed 7 bases from V and 4 bases from J; junction bases left unmatched: 6. CDR3 sequence reads: CASIKTGTYGYTF. The CDR3, as DNA: TGTGCCAGCATCAAGACAGGGACCTATGGCTACACCTTC.

There are many counts of this clonotype. The rearrangement joins TRBV7-9 to TRBJ2-1; D is perhaps TRBD2 (5 bases). The CDR3 is made up of 15 amino acids. Germline CDR1 and CDR2: SEHNR and FQNEAQ (reference sequence). With 1 base removed from V and 1 base from J, the gap between germline ends came to 8 bases. CDR3 in DNA: TGTGCCAGCAGCTTAGAAGGGAGTTCCTACAATGAGCAGTTCTTC. Its translation is CASSLEGSSYNEQFF.

This clonotype was seen repeatedly, ten times or more. The chain uses TRBV6-2 or TRBV6-3 and TRBJ2-5, with no clear D. This CDR3 is 13 amino acids long. The V and J ends lost 2 bases and 5 bases respectively, with 9 bases between them. Germline CDR1 and CDR2: MNHEY and SVGEGT. For the CDR3, the DNA is TGTGCCAGCAGTTACAGTATAACGGAGACCCAGTACTTC. Translation gives CASSYSITETQYF.

This clonotype came up many times. J is TRBJ1-5 and V is TRBV29-1; D uncertain. CDR1 SQVTM and CDR2 ANQGSEA come from the germline V gene. The CDR3 contains 13 residues. V was pared by 2 bases and J by 6 bases, with 11 bases between. Written as DNA, the CDR3 is TGCAGCGTTGAATCCAAGGACGGTCAGCCCCAGCATTTT. Translating it yields CSVESKDGQPQHF.

This clonotype has more than one count but fewer than ten. The chain employs TRBV30 and TRBJ2-7; D perhaps matches TRBD2 (6 bases). This CDR3 is 13 amino acids long. Germline V gives CDR1 GTSNPN, CDR2 SVGIG (reference sequence). Trimming cost V 3 bases and J 1 base, with 10 bases left between them. The CDR3 DNA sequence: TGTGCCTGGAGGGGGACTCTATCCTACGAGCAGTACTTC. Protein product: CAWRGTLSYEQYF.

In this sample, this clonotype turned up many times. V and J are TRBV3-1 and TRBJ2-3; 9 nucleotides match TRBD1. CDR1 is LGHDT and CDR2 is YNNKEL in the germline V gene (reference sequence). The V gene end was trimmed by 0 bases and the J gene end by 8 bases; junction bases not matched to a gene: 12. The CDR3 is made up of 17 amino acids. As DNA, the CDR3 is TGTGCCAGCAGCCAAGATCAGGCTAACAGGGGGCAAAGTACGCAGTATTTT. Translated, it gives CASSQDQANRGQSTQYF.

This clonotype appeared many times. The chain is built from TRBV12-5 and TRBJ2-7, with 7 bases lining up with TRBD1. CDR1 LGHNT and CDR2 FRNRAP come from the germline V gene. Trimming cost V 5 bases and J 2 bases; bases outside gene matches: 9. The CDR3 contains 15 residues. The CDR3 DNA reads TGTGCTAGTGGTCTAGGACAGGCGACCCCCTACGAGCAGTACTTC. This gives the protein CASGLGQATPYEQYF.

This clonotype was counted many times. The chain recombines TRBV27 with TRBJ2-1; 15 nucleotides match TRBD2. The germline V gene has CDR1 MNHEY and CDR2 SMNVEV (reference sequence). The CDR3 has 19 amino acids. J gave up 0 bases and V 7 bases, and 10 bases lay outside the gene matches. The CDR3 sequence is CASNPPGTSGRYSYNEQFF. The DNA for the CDR3 is TGTGCCAGCAACCCCCCCGGGACTAGCGGGAGGTACTCCTACAATGAGCAGTTCTTC.

This clonotype was counted a few times. V gene TRBV9 combines with J gene TRBJ2-2, with 12 bases aligning to TRBD1. Germline CDR1 SGDLS, CDR2 YYNGEE. V trimming: 3 bases; J trimming: 3 bases; junction bases outside the gene matches: 3. The length of the CDR3 is 16 residues. CDR3 loop: CASSAGTGGDTGELFF. DNA of the CDR3: TGTGCCAGCAGCGCCGGGACAGGGGGCGACACCGGGGAGCTGTTTTTT.

This clonotype was detected many times. This chain links TRBV20-1 with TRBJ1-1, with TRBD1 identical over 7 bases. The CDR3 loop spans 13 amino acids. In germline, CDR1 is DFQATT, CDR2 SNEGSKA (reference sequence). The V and J ends lost 3 bases and 4 bases, in that order; junction bases with no gene match: 5. CDR3 in DNA: TGCAGTGCTAGGATGGCAGGGGGCACTGAAGCTTTCTTT. It codes for CSARMAGGTEAFF.

The chain recombines TRBV24-1 with TRBJ2-1; D perhaps matches TRBD1 (5 bases). CDR1 is KGHDR and CDR2 is SFDVKD in the germline V gene. This CDR3 is built from 14 residues. The ends were cut back, 9 bases at V and 5 bases at J, with 16 bases in the middle. DNA for the CDR3: TGTGCCACCTCGCGGCTAGGGGCCAACAATGAGCAGTTCTTC. It codes for CATSRLGANNEQFF.

This clonotype has ten or more counts. The chain employs TRBV20-1 and TRBJ2-7, with 8 bases fitting TRBD2. The CDR3 contains 13 residues. Trimming removed 6 bases from V and 3 bases from J; junction bases left unmatched: 7. Germline CDR1 and CDR2: DFQATT and SNEGSKA (reference sequence). In DNA form, the CDR3 reads TGCAGTGCCCCGACCGGGACTAGCTACGAGCAGTACTTC. Residues: CSAPTGTSYEQYF.

This clonotype occurred many times. J is TRBJ2-4 and V is TRBV28, with TRBD1 matching 7 bases. The CDR3 totals 15 residues. CDR1 and CDR2 from the germline V gene are MDHEN and SYDVKM. Germline trimming cut 5 bases from V and 0 bases from J; bases unmatched to any gene: 4. This CDR3 reads CASSTGELAKNIQYF. CDR3 coding DNA: TGTGCCAGCAGTACAGGGGAATTAGCCAAAAACATTCAGTACTTC.

The chain combines TRBV6-4 with TRBJ2-1; D remains ambiguous. The CDR3 runs 12 residues. CDR1 MRHNA and CDR2 SNTAGT come from the germline V gene. Trimming shortened V by 5 bases and J by 9 bases, and 11 bases separated the two germline ends. The CDR3 nucleotides read TGTGCCAGCAGTTTTGACTGGGGTGAGCAGTTCTTC. Encoded protein: CASSFDWGEQFF.

This clonotype showed up many times. V gene TRBV6-2 or TRBV6-3 combines with J gene TRBJ2-3; 10 bases match TRBD2. V lost 3 bases and J lost 6; bases outside the gene matches: 12. Germline V gives CDR1 MNHEY, CDR2 SVGEGT. The CDR3 length is 17 residues. The CDR3 here is CASSYLGLAGEDDTQYF. The CDR3 DNA sequence: TGTGCCAGCAGTTATCTAGGTCTAGCGGGAGAGGATGATACGCAGTATTTT.

This chain connects TRBV9 to TRBJ2-5, with a tentative D call TRBD1 (6 bases). The CDR3 sequence is 14 residues long. V was pared by 3 bases and J by 1 base, with 10 bases between. Germline CDR1 is SGDLS and CDR2 is YYNGEE. In DNA form, the CDR3 reads TGTGCCAGCAGCGCCCTACAGGGCCAAGAGACCCAGTACTTC. Its translation: CASSALQGQETQYF.

This clonotype was observed at least ten times. The genes are TRBV20-1 and TRBJ2-5; maybe TRBD2 (6 bases). This CDR3 spans 11 amino acids. From germline, CDR1 is DFQATT and CDR2 SNEGSKA (reference sequence). V shed 6 bases and J shed 5 bases, with 10 bases lying between them. DNA of the CDR3: TGCAGTGCCTCAGGGAGGGAGACCCAGTACTTC. Residues: CSASGRETQYF.

Many counts were recorded for this clonotype. This sequence joins TRBV28 and TRBJ1-1, with D tentatively TRBD1 (6 bases). Trimming stripped 8 bases from V and 9 bases from J, with 37 bases between. Per germline, CDR1 MDHEN and CDR2 SYDVKM. The CDR3 extends over 19 amino acids. CDR3 nucleotides: TGTGCCAGCTCTTTTCCAGGGACATTTTTCGATTTGCCGCCCATTAAAGCTTTCTTT. It yields the protein CASSFPGTFFDLPPIKAFF. The full variable domain, rest sourced from reference TRBV28 and TRBJ1-1, is DVKVTQSSRYLVKRTGEKVFLECVQDMDHENMFWYRQDPGLGLRLIYFSYDVKMKEKGDIPEGYSVSREKKERFSLILESASTNQTSMYLCASSFPGTFFDLPPIKAFFGQGTRLTVV.

This clonotype was observed a few times. The chain couples TRBV5-1 to TRBJ1-1; D perhaps matches TRBD1 (6 bases). The V end lost 1 base, the J end lost 3 bases, and 13 bases lay between the germline ends. The CDR3 consists of 15 residues. Germline CDR1 reads SGHRS; CDR2 reads YFSETQ. CDR3 residues: CASSLTGKADTEAFF. DNA for the CDR3: TGCGCCAGCAGCTTGACAGGGAAGGCGGACACTGAAGCTTTCTTT. Supplemented by reference TRBV5-1 and TRBJ1-1, the full variable domain reads KAGVTQTPRYLIKTRGQQVTLSCSPISGHRSVSWYQQTPGQGLQFLFEYFSETQRNKGNFPGRFSGRQFSNSRSEMNVSTLELGDSALYLCASSLTGKADTEAFFGQGTRLTVV.

This clonotype was detected ten times or more. The gene calls are TRBV20-1 and TRBJ2-6; D call uncertain. Trimming took off 5 bases at V and 0 bases at J, with 5 bases between the two ends. This CDR3 spans 13 amino acids. Germline loops: CDR1 DFQATT, CDR2 SNEGSKA (reference sequence). This chain's CDR3 is CSAFRSGANVLTF. The CDR3, as DNA: TGCAGTGCTTTCCGCTCTGGGGCCAACGTCCTGACTTTC.

In its sample, this clonotype was seen many times. This CDR3 is CASIAGTSGSPGETQYF. The CDR3 bases are TGTGCCAGCATCGCCGGGACTAGCGGGTCACCCGGGGAGACCCAGTACTTC. This sequence joins TRBV7-9 and TRBJ2-5; 12 bases agree with TRBD2. Germline loops: CDR1 SEHNR, CDR2 FQNEAQ (reference sequence). V dropped 7 bases and J dropped 5; count of bases not matched to a gene: 14. The CDR3 runs 17 residues.